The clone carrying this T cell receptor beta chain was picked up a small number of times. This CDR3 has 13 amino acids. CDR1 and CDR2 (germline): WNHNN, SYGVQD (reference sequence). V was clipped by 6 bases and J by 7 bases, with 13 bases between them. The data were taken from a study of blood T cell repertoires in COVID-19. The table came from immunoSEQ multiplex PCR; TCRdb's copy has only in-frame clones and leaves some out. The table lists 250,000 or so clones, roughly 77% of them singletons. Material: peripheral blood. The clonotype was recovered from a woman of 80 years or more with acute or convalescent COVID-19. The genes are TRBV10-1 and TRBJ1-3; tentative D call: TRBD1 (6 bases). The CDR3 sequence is CASRQGFENTIYF. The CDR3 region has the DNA TGCGCCAGCAGGCAGGGGTTCGAGAACACCATATATTTT.